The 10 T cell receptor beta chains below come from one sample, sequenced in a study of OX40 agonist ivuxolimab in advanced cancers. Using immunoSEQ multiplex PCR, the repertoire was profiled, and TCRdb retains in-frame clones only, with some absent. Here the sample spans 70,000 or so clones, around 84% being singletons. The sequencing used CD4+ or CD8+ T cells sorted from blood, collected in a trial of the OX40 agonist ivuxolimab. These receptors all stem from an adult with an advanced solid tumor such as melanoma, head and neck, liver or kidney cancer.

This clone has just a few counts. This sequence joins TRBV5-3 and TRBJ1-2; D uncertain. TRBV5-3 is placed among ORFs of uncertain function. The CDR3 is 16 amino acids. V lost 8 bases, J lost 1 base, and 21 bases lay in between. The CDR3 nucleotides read TGTGCCAGCCACCGTGACCTAATCGGGTTTAACTATGGCTACACCTTC. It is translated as CASHRDLIGFNYGYTF.

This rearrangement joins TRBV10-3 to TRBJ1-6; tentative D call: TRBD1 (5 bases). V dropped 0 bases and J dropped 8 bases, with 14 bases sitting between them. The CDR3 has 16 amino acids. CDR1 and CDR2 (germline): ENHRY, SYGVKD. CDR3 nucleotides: TGTGCCATCAGTGAGTCGCCGGACAACTCCTATTCACCCCTCCACTTT. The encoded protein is CAISESPDNSYSPLHF.

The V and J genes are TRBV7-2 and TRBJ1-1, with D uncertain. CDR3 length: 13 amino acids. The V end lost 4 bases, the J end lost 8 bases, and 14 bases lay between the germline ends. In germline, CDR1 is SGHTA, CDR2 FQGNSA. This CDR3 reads CASSSPSGQEAFF. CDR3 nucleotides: TGTGCCAGCAGCTCCCCATCTGGGCAGGAAGCTTTCTTT.

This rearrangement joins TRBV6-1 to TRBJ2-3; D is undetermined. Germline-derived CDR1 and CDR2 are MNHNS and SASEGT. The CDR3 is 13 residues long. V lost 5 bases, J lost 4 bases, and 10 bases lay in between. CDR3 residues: CASSPYSADTQYF. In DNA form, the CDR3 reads TGTGCCAGCAGTCCCTACAGCGCAGATACGCAGTATTTT.

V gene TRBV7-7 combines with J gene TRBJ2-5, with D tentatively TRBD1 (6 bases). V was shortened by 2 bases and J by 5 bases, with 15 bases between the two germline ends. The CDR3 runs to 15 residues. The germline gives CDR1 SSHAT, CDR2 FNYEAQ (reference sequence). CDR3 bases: TGTGCCAGCAGCTTATTTTACAGGGCAGGCGAGACCCAGTACTTC. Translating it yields CASSLFYRAGETQYF. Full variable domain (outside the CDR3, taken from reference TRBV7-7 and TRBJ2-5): GAGVSQSPRYKVTKRGQDVTLRCDPISSHATLYWYQQALGQGPEFLTYFNYEAQPDKSGLPSDRFSAERPEGSISTLTIQRTEQRDSAMYRCASSLFYRAGETQYFGPGTRLLVL.

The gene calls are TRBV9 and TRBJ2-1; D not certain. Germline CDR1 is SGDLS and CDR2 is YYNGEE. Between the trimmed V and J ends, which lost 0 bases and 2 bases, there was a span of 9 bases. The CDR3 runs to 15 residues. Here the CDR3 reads CASSVVTGAYNEQFF. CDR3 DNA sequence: TGTGCCAGCAGCGTAGTGACGGGTGCCTACAATGAGCAGTTCTTC. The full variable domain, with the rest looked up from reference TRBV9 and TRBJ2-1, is DSGVTQTPKHLITATGQRVTLRCSPRSGDLSVYWYQQSLDQGLQFLIQYYNGEERAKGNILERFSAQQFPDLHSELNLSSLELGDSALYFCASSVVTGAYNEQFFGPGTRLTVL.

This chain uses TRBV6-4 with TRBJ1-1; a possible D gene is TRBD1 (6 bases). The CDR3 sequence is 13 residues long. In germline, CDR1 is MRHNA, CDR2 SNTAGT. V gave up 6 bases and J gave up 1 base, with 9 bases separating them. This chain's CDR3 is CASRRTENTEAFF. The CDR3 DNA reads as TGTGCCAGCAGGAGGACAGAGAACACTGAAGCTTTCTTT.

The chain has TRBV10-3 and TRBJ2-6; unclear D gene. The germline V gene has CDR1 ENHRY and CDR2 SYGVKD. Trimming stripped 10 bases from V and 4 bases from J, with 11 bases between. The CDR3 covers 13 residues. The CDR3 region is CATEPLGANVLTF. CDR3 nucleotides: TGTGCCACCGAACCCCTCGGGGCCAACGTCCTGACTTTC.

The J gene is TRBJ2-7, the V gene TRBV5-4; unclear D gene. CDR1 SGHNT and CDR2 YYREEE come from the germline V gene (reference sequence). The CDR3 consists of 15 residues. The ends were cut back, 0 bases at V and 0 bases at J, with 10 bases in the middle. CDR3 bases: TGTGCCAGCAGCTTGGGTGGGTCTCTCTCCTACGAGCAGTACTTC. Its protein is CASSLGGSLSYEQYF.

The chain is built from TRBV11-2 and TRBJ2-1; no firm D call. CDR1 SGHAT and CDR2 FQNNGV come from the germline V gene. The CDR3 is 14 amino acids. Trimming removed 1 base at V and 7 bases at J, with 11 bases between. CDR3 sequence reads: CASSLGQNGNEQFF. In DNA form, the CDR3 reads TGTGCCAGCAGCTTAGGGCAGAATGGGAATGAGCAGTTCTTC.